This passage covers 13 T cell receptor beta chains from one sample sequenced in a study of memory CD4+ T cells and cytomegalovirus serostatus. Single viable CD3+CD4+CD8-CD45RO+ cells were sorted as the memory CD4+ T cells. TCRdb keeps only in-frame clones here, not all; method: immunoSEQ multiplex PCR. The repertoire holds about 46,000 clones, under 85% seen once, with around 0.61% in the top ten. What was sequenced was memory CD4+ T cells from blood. These receptors came from an adult in good health and CMV-seronegative.

The rearrangement joins TRBV30 to TRBJ1-1; D is unresolved. The CDR3 has 12 amino acids. Germline values: CDR1 GTSNPN, CDR2 SVGIG (reference sequence). The V gene lost 5 bases and the J gene lost 7 bases, with 14 bases spanning the gap. The CDR3 DNA sequence: TGTGCCTGGGCCTTACCGGGAATTGAAGCTTTCTTT. Protein product: CAWALPGIEAFF.

This clone was observed a single time. The CDR3 bases are TGTGCCAGCAGTGAGGGACAGGCTGGAAACACCATATATTTT. It translates to CASSEGQAGNTIYF. The chain joins TRBV6-1 to TRBJ1-3; 8 positions agree with TRBD1. The junction had 0 bases not matched to a gene; V was cut back by 3 bases and J by 2 bases. The CDR3 covers 14 residues. The V gene's germline CDR1 is MNHNS and CDR2 SASEGT.

This rearrangement joins TRBV5-6 to TRBJ1-2; TRBD1 agrees at 10 bases. The CDR3 contains 16 residues. Germline trimming cut 4 bases from V and 4 bases from J; bases unmatched to any gene: 10. Germline loops: CDR1 SGHDT, CDR2 YYEEEE. CDR3 amino acids: CASSIRQGAGGYGYTF. Written as DNA, the CDR3 is TGTGCCAGCAGCATCAGACAGGGGGCAGGGGGCTATGGCTACACCTTC.

The chain links TRBV5-1 to TRBJ2-1; no clear D gene. CDR1 SGHRS and CDR2 YFSETQ come from the germline V gene. The CDR3 has 13 residues. V lost 0 bases to trimming and J lost 8 bases, with 9 bases between them. The CDR3, as DNA: TGCGCCAGCAGCTTGGCCAAGGGCCATGAGCAGTTCTTC. Protein: CASSLAKGHEQFF.

The chain joins TRBV11-3 to TRBJ2-5, with 8 bases lining up with TRBD2. Germline lookup yields CDR1 SGHNT and CDR2 YENEEA. The ends lost 2 bases at V and 2 bases at J; junction bases unmatched: 4. The CDR3 loop spans 15 amino acids. This CDR3 reads CASSLRAGGQETQYF. For the CDR3, the DNA is TGTGCCAGCAGCTTACGTGCGGGGGGACAAGAGACCCAGTACTTC.

The chain employs TRBV7-9 and TRBJ2-5; 15 positions match TRBD2. The end of the DNA aligns better with TRBJ2-7, so the J call may be wrong. Germline CDR1 and CDR2: SEHNR and FQNEAQ (reference sequence). The length of the CDR3 is 18 residues. The CDR3, as DNA: TGTGCCAGCAGCTTAGACCGGACTAGCGGGGGGGCCTGGTACGAGCAGTACTTC. It is translated as CASSLDRTSGGAWYEQYF.

This clone was seen once. The CDR3 DNA reads TGTGCCAGCAGCCTTATACAGGGTTTCGACGAGCAGTACTTC. This encodes CASSLIQGFDEQYF. The rearrangement uses TRBV13 and TRBJ2-7, with D perhaps matching TRBD1 (6 bases). Between the trimmed V and J ends, which lost 5 bases and 5 bases, there was a span of 16 bases. Germline values: CDR1 PRHDT, CDR2 FYEKMQ (reference sequence). The CDR3 contains 14 residues.

This clone has just a few counts. The rearrangement joins TRBV6-5 to TRBJ1-2; no firm D call. Germline lookup yields CDR1 MNHEY and CDR2 SVGAGI. Trimming left V 3 bases short and J 4 bases short, with 18 bases between. This CDR3 contains 16 residues. CDR3 protein: CASSYTTGQAGYGYTF. CDR3 sequence (DNA): TGTGCCAGCAGTTATACCACTGGTCAAGCAGGCTATGGCTACACCTTC.

This clone was observed a few times. The gene calls are TRBV7-2 and TRBJ2-2; TRBD1 might be the D (6 bases). The ends were cut back, 5 bases at V and 2 bases at J, with 12 bases in the middle. The CDR3 totals 15 residues. Germline-derived CDR1 and CDR2 are SGHTA and FQGNSA. CDR3 residues: CASSPRQDNTGELFF. The CDR3 DNA reads TGTGCCAGCAGCCCGCGACAGGACAACACCGGGGAGCTGTTTTTT.

As DNA, the CDR3 is TGTGCCAGCAGCCAAGAGCCGCTAGCGGGGGGGTCAGATACGCAGTATTTT. It is translated as CASSQEPLAGGSDTQYF. The genes are TRBV4-2 and TRBJ2-3, with TRBD2 identical over 12 bases. V shed 0 bases and J 4 bases; nucleotides not matched to a gene: 5. This CDR3 contains 17 residues. The V gene's germline CDR1 is LGHNA and CDR2 YNFKEQ.

The V gene is TRBV4-2, the J gene TRBJ2-3, with 7 bases matching TRBD2. Germline CDR1 and CDR2: LGHNA and YNFKEQ. Unmatched junction bases numbered 4, after V lost 4 bases and J lost 0 bases. This CDR3 is 15 amino acids long. In DNA, the CDR3 is TGTGCCAGCAGCCGAGCGGGACTCAGCACAGATACGCAGTATTTT. Protein: CASSRAGLSTDTQYF.

The rearrangement uses TRBV5-4 and TRBJ2-5; 8 bases map to TRBD1. This CDR3 comprises 15 residues. V lost 4 bases to trimming and J lost 1 base; unmatched junction nucleotides: 6. Germline CDR1 reads SGHNT; CDR2 reads YYREEE (reference sequence). The CDR3 reads CASSLSGQVQETQYF. CDR3 coding DNA: TGTGCCAGCAGCCTCTCGGGACAGGTCCAAGAGACCCAGTACTTC.

The J gene is TRBJ2-3, the V gene TRBV6-6; D gene ambiguous. Trimming pared 0 bases from V and 6 bases from J, leaving 10 bases between. The length of the CDR3 is 14 residues. The V gene's germline CDR1 is MNHNY and CDR2 SVGAGI (reference sequence). CDR3 protein: CASSYSYTEDTQYF. The DNA for the CDR3 is TGTGCCAGCAGTTACTCATATACGGAGGATACGCAGTATTTT.